This TCR beta chain originates from a study of CD8 T cells in ankylosing spondylitis. Study observations and caveats: The study identified a TCR beta motif of roughly eight highly homologous variants that appeared characteristic of ankylosing spondylitis blood. The disease-linked clones had a CD8+ phenotype and low blood frequencies.

TCRdb recomputed calls from the 5' RACE reads with MiXCR, one row per CDR3 protein. The table lists 130,000 or so distinct CDR3 sequences, about 7% of them singletons. In this sample, this clonotype turned up many times. Its specificity is not known. Germline CDR1 and CDR2: MDHEN and SYDVKM. This CDR3 is 16 amino acids long. The V gene lost 2 bases and the J gene lost 5 bases, with 16 bases spanning the gap. Sequenced sample: blood, either unsorted or a sorted T cell fraction (not recorded which). This chain uses TRBV28 with TRBJ2-1; the D gene could be TRBD1 or TRBD2 (5 bases each). This TCR was recovered from a male donor with ankylosing spondylitis or in good health (not recorded which). The CDR3 DNA sequence: TGTGCCAGCAGTTTAATCTGGGTCAGGGAGAACAATGAGCAGTTCTTC. Translated, it gives CASSLIWVRENNEQFF.